The present entry profiles one T cell receptor (beta chain) with its context. Taking its sample share into account, this clone is medium-sized (0.01 to 0.1%). Base qualities are not provided; no much larger clone lies one nucleotide away. The germline V and J ends show losses of 4 bases and 0 bases respectively, and no gene match explains 6 bases of the junction. From the germline V gene, CDR1 is SGHRS and CDR2 is YFSETQ. Including cysteine and phenylalanine, the CDR3 has 17 amino acids. Just CDR3 DNA is preserved here, 51 bases in frame from base 1. The entry originates in a study of graft-versus-host responses after intestinal transplantation (dated by TCRdb to the early 2020s). As for the study more broadly: The transplants that recipients received were multivisceral, liver-intestinal, or isolated intestinal. All recipients received anti-thymocyte globulin induction followed by maintenance tacrolimus and steroids for approximately 3 years. Bulk TCR-beta CDR3 sequencing was used to track graft-versus-host and host-versus-graft alloreactive T cell clones in the graft, circulation and bone marrow after intestinal transplantation. To identify alloreactive clones, pre-transplant mixed lymphocyte reaction products were sequenced and compared with unstimulated pre-transplant donor and recipient T cells. The cohort enrolled about two dozen intestinal transplant recipients including one retransplant, and a few patients lacking pretransplant specimens were excluded. A peak of at least 4% donor T cells among recipient peripheral blood mononuclear cells was the definition used for donor T cell macrochimerism. Rather than being sequenced by the commercial service, samples from three later patients were sequenced in-house on an Illumina MiSeq and processed with MiXCR. Summary of the overall study and its limitations: The relatively low number and heterogeneity of intestinal transplant patients limited the conclusions. In the allografts of patients with donor T cell macrochimerism, GvH to HvG T cell clonal ratios were high. Early after transplant, declines in HvG clones were associated with peak levels of circulating GvH clones. GvH clones were detected in recipient bone marrow, and some of these GvH clones were observed earlier in ileal mucosa or blood, consistent with an intestinal mucosal origin.

Preparation of the library involved the immunoSEQ multiplex PCR assay. In most patients, genomic DNA was isolated using the Qiagen DNeasy Blood and Tissue Kit and sent frozen to Adaptive Biotechnologies for TCR sequencing. High-throughput TCR-beta CDR3 sequencing of genomic DNA from most patients was performed by Adaptive Biotechnologies. As for the authors' bioinformatics: TCR sequencing data for around 19 patients were retrieved from Adaptive's ImmunoSEQ software; a few other patients were processed with MiXCR and VDJtools. To correct CD4 versus CD8 sorting errors, any sequence found in both subsets at a frequency ratio below 5:1 was removed. CDR3 nucleotide sequences shared by donor and recipient were removed because the origin of these sequences could not be assigned. To count as alloreactive, a clone needed at least 2-fold expansion over unstimulated cells and a minimum CFSE-low frequency of 0.002% (template counts) or 0.001% (read counts). Mappable clones were those detected in sequenced pre-transplant spleen, lymph node, or MLR CFSE-low populations of the donor or recipient. The cumulative frequency of alloreactive clones was calculated as a percentage of all sequences, weighted by copy number. TCRdb carries this immuneACCESS record with in-frame sequences only. Its versions omit some clonotypes, under half of them owing to an unresolved V gene in the studies checked, with the rest unexplained. V, J and clone size reflect that table, while D and trimming were determined from the DNA. This sample is represented by roughly 21,000 clones; 30% to 40% of them were singletons. Jointly, the top ten make up about 9% of the sample.

The time point label for this specimen denotes: cells obtained before transplantation from donor or recipient. Mixed lymphocyte reactions plated approximately 200,000 CFSE-labeled pre-transplant responders with approximately 200,000 irradiated violet-dye-labeled stimulators and were cultured for about six days. Proliferating CD3+CD4+CFSE-low and CD3+CD8+CFSE-low responder cells were FACS-sorted on a BD Influx sorter after the mixed lymphocyte reaction. The V and J genes are TRBV5-1 and TRBJ1-4, with 10 bases in between that match TRBD1. Here the sequenced sample was alloreactive CD8+ T cells from a mixed lymphocyte reaction culture, taken before intestinal transplant. The intended sense of this specimen's cell subset or site label: CFSE-low proliferating T cells sorted from approximately 6-day pre-transplant mixed lymphocyte reaction (GvH or HvG direction). This clonotype originated in a human patient who received an intestinal transplant. This receptor carries the CDR3 CASSNPGQGSTNEKLFF. The DNA is TGCGCCAGCAGCAACCCGGGACAGGGGTCAACTAATGAAAAACTGTTTTTT.